This T cell receptor (beta chain) stems from a study of cytomegalovirus exposure and HLA in healthy donors (dated by TCRdb to about 2017). The study in broad terms: In an earlier analysis of some 610 of the donors, 276 Gb of sequence data and roughly 100 million unique TCR beta sequences from 150 million to 200 million T cells were reported. On average, roughly 240,000 unique TCR beta nucleotide sequences were sequenced per donor among about 400 genotyped donors of the cohort, with 15% to 20% of those sequences being non-productive. The aim of the study was to test whether cataloging public T cell receptors could identify signatures of past pathogen exposure. Around 300 gigabases of sequencing data and approximately 93 million unique TCR sequences were included in an early release covering about 620 HLA-typed donors. Typing coverage differed by locus: A, B, C, DRB1 and DQB1 were typed in roughly 620-630 donors, DQA1 in 522, DPA1 in some 600, and DPB1 in 472. Several DR-DQ haplotypes were handled as single units for association and clustering because linkage in the cohort was strong. High-throughput TCR immunosequencing, statistical association of individual TCRs with disease status, and machine learning were combined to predict cytomegalovirus infection status. Besides the first cohort of under 700 subjects, a separate validation cohort made up of 95 to 150 different subjects was used. In a later genetic analysis, genome-wide SNP genotypes for 398 of the 666 donors were used, and that subset was treated as a discovery cohort. Of the roughly 400 genotyped donors, 80% to 90% were placed in the genetic ancestry cluster associated with self-reported Caucasian donors. In a later analysis, previously published TCR beta repertoires from 550 to 700 donors were re-analyzed and high-resolution HLA genotyping was added so that TCR occurrence patterns could be studied. In the later analysis, no new phenotypic data were used to find candidate immune exposures; instead, reliance was placed on TCR beta sequences and their occurrence across donors. Every discovery cohort repertoire had been produced on one sequencing platform. The study used immunosequencing to profile the T cell repertoires of some 600 subjects and linked those repertoires to cytomegalovirus serostatus. Class I and class II HLA loci were covered by the typing at four-digit resolution. An earlier analysis of several hundred of the donors applied high-throughput TCR beta sequencing to assess whether each TCR beta V gene segment acted as functional or pseudogenic. Alongside the repertoire data, information on donor age, sex, ethnicity and CMV serostatus was compiled.

Library preparation was by the immunoSEQ multiplex PCR assay. The multiplex PCR relied on a mix of 60 forward primers for TCR Vbeta segments and 13 reverse primers for TCR Jbeta segments. A multiplex PCR assay on genomic DNA amplified the CDR3 region of rearranged TCR beta genes. The Illumina HiSeq System was used to sequence the amplified TCR beta libraries as 87-base-pair reads. On the study's bioinformatics: A later analysis counted approximately 76 million unique TCR beta chains across the 600 to 850 repertoires, and some 11 million of these chains were shared by at least two donors. Raw reads were error-corrected and collapsed into unique sequences with a nearest-neighbor algorithm that merged closely related sequences to remove PCR and sequencing errors. To assign V, D and J gene segments, CDR3 sequences were aligned to IMGT reference sequences. For a sequence to be retained, a match of at least six nucleotides to both a V gene segment and a J gene segment was required. Rearrangements were classified as productive when the CDR3 lacked stop codons and remained in frame with V and J, and all other rearrangements were classified as non-productive. Following IMGT convention, CDR3 was defined as the stretch from the second conserved V-encoded cysteine up to the conserved J-encoded phenylalanine. The earlier analysis of a few hundred of the donors excluded any sequence lacking an unambiguous match to a single V gene segment. In an earlier analysis of 587 of the donors, V segments were called functional above 56.7% productive rearrangements and were called segregating when the between-donor standard deviation exceeded 5%. To diagnose cytomegalovirus status from the catalog of TCR beta chain sequences, a statistical classification framework was built. In a later analysis, TCR nucleotide sequences were compared against IMGT/GENE-DB human TR gene sequences so that V and J genes could be assigned. Using the TCRdist pipeline, a later analysis assigned CDR3 sequences along with most-parsimonious VDJ recombination scenarios. In a later analysis, each TCR beta chain was defined by its CDR3 amino acid sequence together with its V-gene family, and reads lacking a unique V-gene family were excluded. In a later analysis, nearly 600 highly shared, low-generation-probability nucleotide sequences were removed to address suspected cross-contamination and a sequencing artifact. In a later analysis, a clonal expansion index for each public chain was calculated from normalized within-repertoire ranks of inferred template counts. In a later analysis, generation probabilities were computed with a VDJ recombination model fitted to out-of-frame rearrangements, and the resulting probabilities were checked against IGoR. In a later analysis, TCR-TCR, TCR-HLA and TCR-CMV co-occurrence was scored with hypergeometric tests, and a repertoire-size bias correction was applied to TCR pairs. To estimate false discovery rates, a later analysis permuted the HLA or CMV assignments 20 times. In a later analysis, co-occurring TCRs were grouped using DBSCAN, and TCRdist sequence similarity was added for clustering within HLA-allele-positive subsets. Repertoires with fewer than 30,000 or more than 120,000 public chains, plus five repertoires with anomalous nucleotide sharing, were excluded from co-occurrence clustering. As stored in TCRdb, this immuneACCESS dataset retains in-frame rearrangements with V and J assigned. A fraction of the clones does not appear; measured against another copy, unresolved V genes explain less than half of the discrepancy, and the remainder lacks a known reason. The DNA gave D and trimming, while V, J and clone size come from that table. This sample gives some 120,000 clones in total; 8.5% to 9% of them show up just once. Around 6.1% of the sample comes from the top ten.

On the study overall, not on this receptor specifically: A further reported finding was that TCR beta sequences accurately predicted the HLA-A and HLA-B alleles for most subjects in the first cohort. Across donors, most TCR sequences were observed very rarely, whereas some public TCRs were present in many individuals. Only TCR beta chains were sequenced in this cohort, and the absence of alpha or paired-chain data limited detectable features. Because the 87-base-pair reads could not distinguish some IMGT-functional V segments, including TRBV6-2 and TRBV6-3, those segments were excluded. A cluster of highly shared sequence variants was judged likely to represent a technical artifact of the sequencing pipeline. V-gene and J-gene trimming of TCR beta chains was associated with a missense DCLRE1C variant in a later genetic analysis, and the association was replicated in an independent cohort. Compared with the 666-donor mean, donors in an Asian-associated ancestry cluster had fewer N-insertions in productive TCRs, according to a later genetic analysis. According to the authors, the approach could potentially be generalized to other disease states and immunological phenotypes. At a false discovery rate of 0.05, a later analysis linked 15,000 to 20,000 TCR beta sequences to specific HLA alleles. According to a later analysis, TCR association rates differed among HLA loci, with DRB1 alleles showing the most associated TCRs and HLA-C alleles showing the fewest. A total of roughly 160 TCR beta chains were listed by the study as associated with cytomegalovirus. A few of the identified cytomegalovirus-associated TCR beta chains were confirmed in vitro to be specific for cytomegalovirus antigens. Immune exposure information for the cohort was limited to CMV serostatus. Strong co-occurrence of HLA alleles, especially DR and DQ, made assigning TCR associations to individual alleles difficult. In an earlier analysis of more than 500 of the donors, most TCR beta V segments appeared in productive rearrangements about 87% or about 30% of the time, broadly matching IMGT annotations. In a later analysis, most CMV-associated TCR beta chains were found to appear HLA-restricted, with HLA associations seemingly driven largely by CMV exposure. Because HLA typing was missing for some donors at each locus, association tests included only the typed subset. In a later analysis, several top co-occurrence clusters were reported to appear linked to parvovirus B19, influenza, CMV and Epstein-Barr virus. Because counts were too low, about 18 rarely observed V segments, including chromosome 9 orphons, were excluded from the earlier analysis of around 590 of the donors. The presence/absence analyses assumed that sequencing depth was roughly uniform across donors, and that assumption may not be true. The classifier was reported to diagnose cytomegalovirus status with high specificity and sensitivity in both the original and validation cohorts. Linkage disequilibrium might explain the correlated functional status among segregating V segments, but an unknown experimental factor could not be ruled out. A later analysis found that HLA-associated TCR beta chains were more clonally expanded and had lower generation probabilities than equally common non-associated chains.

The CDR3 covers 17 residues, taking in both the cysteine and the phenylalanine. Just CDR3 DNA is preserved here, 51 bases in frame from base 1. For CDR1 and CDR2, the germline V gene (reference sequence) lists SGHNT and YYREEE. V is trimmed back by 5 bases and J by 0 bases, and the junction contains 9 bases that no gene match accounts for. For this clone: The antigen it binds to is not known. No base quality information exists; no much larger clone differs at one position.

The cohort was made up of 650 to 700 healthy bone marrow donors. All cohort members were sampled while nominally healthy, although unrecorded immune exposures were likely present. The donor tested CMV seropositive and was one of the 289 seropositive cohort members. A peripheral blood sample was provided by each donor, and peripheral blood mononuclear cells were used for TCR beta sequencing. Genomic DNA was extracted from the blood cell samples with the Qiagen DNeasy Blood Extraction Kit. Sample: PBMCs. The chain was built from TRBV5-4 and TRBJ1-2; 11 junctional bases match TRBD1. This clonotype was sampled from a woman in her thirties or forties in good health and CMV-seropositive. CDR3 sequence: CASSLGQGAAANYGYTF. The DNA sequence is given as TGTGCCAGCAGTCTCGGACAGGGGGCGGCAGCTAACTATGGCTACACCTTC.